The 30 T cell receptor beta chains below all came from one sample that was sequenced in a study of shared clonotypes between healthy human individuals. Repertoires were generated with immunoSEQ multiplex PCR, while TCRdb's copy carries only in-frame clones and drops some. The table includes 2 million to 2.5 million clones, 90% to 95% detected once. The sequenced sample consisted of naive CD4+ T cells from PBMCs. As to subset: CD45RA+ positively selected. The source of these receptors is a man between 18 and 29 years old in good health. Some clones in this sample may be carry-over from other donors' samples.

The chain recombines TRBV28 with TRBJ1-2; D is unclear. V was cut by 4 bases and J by 4 bases, with 25 bases left in between. Germline V lookup: CDR1 MDHEN, CDR2 SYDVKM. The CDR3 totals 18 residues. DNA for the CDR3: TGTGCCAGCAGTTCCCTAGGTGGTCGAGCAGGAGTCCTCTATGGCTACACCTTC. Its translation: CASSSLGGRAGVLYGYTF.

The genes are TRBV9 and TRBJ2-1; 11 positions match TRBD1. Germline CDR1 SGDLS, CDR2 YYNGEE. The CDR3 contains 15 residues. The V segment lost 2 bases and the J segment 8 bases; nucleotides outside the gene matches: 6. Here the CDR3 reads CASSVLGQGADEQFF. In DNA, the CDR3 is TGTGCCAGCAGCGTTCTAGGACAGGGGGCAGATGAGCAGTTCTTC.

This chain joins TRBV18 and TRBJ2-6; unclear D gene. Germline V gene data show CDR1 as KGHSH and CDR2 as LQKENI. The germline V and J ends were trimmed by 6 bases and 0 bases, with 15 bases remaining between them. The CDR3 runs to 17 residues. The CDR3 coding sequence is TGTGCCAGCTCCCTGTTCCTAAGCCCCTCTGGGGCCAACGTCCTGACTTTC. This translates into CASSLFLSPSGANVLTF.

Remarks on this clone: This same CDR3 is encoded by further DNA sequences in the sample. The chain is built from TRBV7-3 and TRBJ2-1, with D perhaps TRBD1 or TRBD2 (5 bases each). V shed 1 base and J shed 3 bases, with 13 bases lying between them. This CDR3 has 16 residues. Germline loops: CDR1 SGHTA, CDR2 FQGTGA. This CDR3 reads CASSLNPAGSYNEQFF. CDR3 DNA: TGTGCCAGCAGCTTAAATCCGGCAGGGAGCTACAATGAGCAGTTCTTC.

The genes are TRBV4-3 and TRBJ2-1, with D unclear. Trimming cost V 3 bases and J 6 bases, with 9 bases left between them. The CDR3 covers 13 residues. In germline, CDR1 is LGHNA, CDR2 YSLEER. The CDR3 DNA follows: TGCGCCAGCAGCCAGGGAAGATCCAATGAGCAGTTCTTC. It specifies CASSQGRSNEQFF.

The chain recombines TRBV5-4 with TRBJ1-5; 8 bases map to TRBD1. V lost 0 bases, J lost 4 bases, and 3 bases stayed unmatched. The CDR3 has 15 residues. From germline, CDR1 is SGHNT and CDR2 YYREEE (reference sequence). CDR3 nucleotide sequence: TGTGCCAGCAGCTTGGGCAGGGGGCTAAATCAGCCCCAGCATTTT. Translation: CASSLGRGLNQPQHF.

CDR3 sequence reads: CASSLVYPGPAGYTF. DNA of the CDR3: TGTGCCAGCAGCTTAGTATACCCCGGGCCTGCGGGCTACACCTTC. The chain combines TRBV7-9 with TRBJ1-2; D is uncertain. Trimming removed 1 base from V and 8 bases from J, with 17 bases in between. Germline lookup yields CDR1 SEHNR and CDR2 FQNEAQ (reference sequence). The CDR3 loop spans 15 amino acids.

The rearrangement uses TRBV30 and TRBJ2-3, with 9 bases fitting TRBD2. The junction had 6 bases not matched to a gene; V was cut back by 3 bases and J by 2 bases. The CDR3 has 15 amino acids. Per the germline V gene, CDR1 is GTSNPN and CDR2 is SVGIG (reference sequence). This CDR3 reads CAWSGTSRHTDTQYF. CDR3 in DNA: TGTGCCTGGAGCGGGACTAGCAGACACACAGATACGCAGTATTTT. Full variable domain (remainder filled in from reference TRBV30 and TRBJ2-3): SQTIHQWPATLVQPVGSPLSLECTVEGTSNPNLYWYRQAAGRGLQLLFYSVGIGQISSEVPQNLSASRPQDRQFILSSKKLLLSDSGFYLCAWSGTSRHTDTQYFGPGTRLTVL.

The chain uses TRBV5-4 and TRBJ2-1; TRBD2 might be the D (5 bases). CDR1 SGHNT and CDR2 YYREEE come from the germline V gene (reference sequence). The CDR3 has 12 residues. Trimming removed 4 bases at V and 7 bases at J, with 9 bases between. The CDR3 nucleotides are TGTGCCAGCAGCCGAGCGGAGAATGAGCAGTTCTTC. Amino acid sequence: CASSRAENEQFF.

The V and J genes are TRBV7-9 and TRBJ2-7, with a weak D call TRBD2 (5 bases). The V gene's germline CDR1 is SEHNR and CDR2 FQNEAQ (reference sequence). The CDR3 has 14 amino acids. The ends were cut back, 2 bases at V and 6 bases at J, with 14 bases in the middle. CDR3 DNA sequence: TGTGCCAGCAGCTTATTTAAAGGGAGTGGCGAGCAGTACTTC. Protein sequence: CASSLFKGSGEQYF.

The chain has TRBV4-2 and TRBJ2-3; 9 positions match TRBD2. V gave up 5 bases and J gave up 5 bases; unmatched junction bases: 11. Germline V gene sequence: CDR1 LGHNA, CDR2 YNFKEQ. The CDR3 sequence is 16 residues long. The CDR3 protein is CASSSSGEAQGDTQYF. In DNA form, the CDR3 reads TGTGCCAGCAGCTCTAGCGGGGAGGCGCAAGGAGATACGCAGTATTTT.

The chain carries TRBV9 and TRBJ1-3; D gene ambiguous. The CDR3 has 16 amino acids. Trimming took 3 bases from V and 0 from J, leaving 13 bases between them. Germline V lookup: CDR1 SGDLS, CDR2 YYNGEE. The DNA for the CDR3 is TGTGCCAGCAGCGGCCCTCGTGGGAGCTCTGGAAACACCATATATTTT. Amino acids: CASSGPRGSSGNTIYF. Variable domain in full (rest from reference TRBV9 and TRBJ1-3): DSGVTQTPKHLITATGQRVTLRCSPRSGDLSVYWYQQSLDQGLQFLIQYYNGEERAKGNILERFSAQQFPDLHSELNLSSLELGDSALYFCASSGPRGSSGNTIYFGEGSWLTVV.

The J gene is TRBJ2-7, the V gene TRBV2; TRBD1 aligns across 8 bases. The V gene end was trimmed by 6 bases and the J gene end by 7 bases; junction bases not matched to a gene: 8. The length of the CDR3 is 13 residues. CDR1 and CDR2 from the germline V gene are SNHLY and FYNNEI. The CDR3: CASRKTGVGEQYF. CDR3 DNA sequence: TGTGCCAGCAGAAAGACAGGGGTAGGGGAGCAGTACTTC.

The V call is TRBV5-1, the J call TRBJ1-1; 8 bases map to TRBD1. V dropped 6 bases and J dropped 7; count of bases not matched to a gene: 14. The CDR3 spans 15 residues. The germline V gene has CDR1 SGHRS and CDR2 YFSETQ. CDR3 sequence (DNA): TGCGCCAGCATCCCGACACCAGGGGGCCTTAATGAAGCTTTCTTT. Translated: CASIPTPGGLNEAFF.

Concerning this clone itself: A read error may account for a junction end that differs from germline. The chain uses TRBV6-1 and TRBJ2-5; 9 bases fit TRBD1. CDR1 is MNHNS, CDR2 SASEGT, per germline. The CDR3 consists of 11 residues. The CDR3 nucleotides read TGTGCCAGCAGGGAAGGACAGGGGATTAACTTC. It codes for CASREGQGINF.

This clone was observed a single time. Relative to the germline gene, one junction end is altered; a read error may explain this. The V and J genes are TRBV29-1 and TRBJ2-7; 7 nucleotides align to TRBD2. The CDR3 length is 13 residues. Germline lookup yields CDR1 SQVTM and CDR2 ANQGSEA. The CDR3 sequence is CSVEGRAKREQYF. Here the CDR3 DNA reads TGCAGCGTCGAAGGGAGGGCCAAGCGCGAGCAGTACTTC.

The chain has TRBV2 and TRBJ1-3; no reliable D call. Germline V gives CDR1 SNHLY, CDR2 FYNNEI. The CDR3 spans 15 residues. V was clipped by 2 bases and J by 4 bases, with 12 bases between them. CDR3 amino acids: CASSEPRPQGNTIYF. The CDR3 DNA reads as TGTGCCAGCAGTGAACCGCGTCCTCAGGGAAACACCATATATTTT.

This clone has a handful of counts. The chain recombines TRBV5-1 with TRBJ2-1; TRBD2 matches 10 bases. Trimming removed 1 base from V and 9 bases from J; junction bases left unmatched: 4. From germline, CDR1 is SGHRS and CDR2 YFSETQ. The CDR3 sequence is 14 residues long. CDR3 sequence reads: CASSLTSGTIEQFF. For the CDR3, the DNA is TGCGCCAGCAGCTTGACTAGCGGGACGATTGAGCAGTTCTTC. Full variable domain (rest looked up from reference TRBV5-1 and TRBJ2-1): KAGVTQTPRYLIKTRGQQVTLSCSPISGHRSVSWYQQTPGQGLQFLFEYFSETQRNKGNFPGRFSGRQFSNSRSEMNVSTLELGDSALYLCASSLTSGTIEQFFGPGTRLTVL.

This CDR3 reads CASSVGSGRAYEQYF. The CDR3 nucleotides are TGTGCCAGCAGCGTGGGTAGCGGGAGGGCCTACGAGCAGTACTTC. The chain carries TRBV7-9 and TRBJ2-7; TRBD2 aligns across 11 bases. V dropped 5 bases and J dropped 2; count of bases not matched to a gene: 5. In germline, CDR1 is SEHNR, CDR2 FQNEAQ (reference sequence). The length of the CDR3 is 15 residues. The variable domain in full, with the rest retrieved from reference TRBV7-9 and TRBJ2-7, is DTGVSQNPRHKITKRGQNVTFRCDPISEHNRLYWYRQTLGQGPEFLTYFQNEAQLEKSRLLSDRFSAERPKGSFSTLEIQRTEQGDSAMYLCASSVGSGRAYEQYFGPGTRLTVT.

This clone was observed once. The chain has TRBV29-1 and TRBJ2-3; D perhaps matches TRBD1 (6 bases). Between the trimmed V and J ends, which lost 5 bases and 0 bases, there was a span of 12 bases. This CDR3 comprises 14 residues. Germline lookup yields CDR1 SQVTM and CDR2 ANQGSEA. The CDR3 here is CSVQQGFSTDTQYF. The CDR3 DNA reads as TGCAGCGTTCAACAGGGTTTTAGCACAGATACGCAGTATTTT.

The V and J genes are TRBV30 and TRBJ1-2, with D unresolved. Germline CDR1 GTSNPN, CDR2 SVGIG (reference sequence). The length of the CDR3 is 14 residues. Trimming pared 2 bases from V and 5 bases from J, leaving 15 bases between. The CDR3 region is CAWSWADSLYGYTF. The CDR3, as DNA: TGTGCCTGGAGTTGGGCCGATTCCCTTTATGGCTACACCTTC.

The chain combines TRBV5-1 with TRBJ2-5; the match to TRBD1 covers 7 bases. V was pared by 6 bases and J by 0 bases, with 8 bases of the junction left unmatched. The germline V gene encodes CDR1 SGHRS and CDR2 YFSETQ. The CDR3 covers 15 residues. Here the CDR3 reads CASTLGTAYQETQYF. The CDR3 coding sequence is TGCGCCAGCACCCTGGGGACAGCGTACCAAGAGACCCAGTACTTC.

The chain uses TRBV5-1 and TRBJ1-2, with D unclear. This CDR3 region has 13 residues. The germline V gene has CDR1 SGHRS and CDR2 YFSETQ. V was pared by 0 bases and J by 5 bases, with 8 bases between. The CDR3 bases are TGCGCCAGCAGCTTGGTAGGAGAGTATGGCTACACCTTC. Residues: CASSLVGEYGYTF.

This chain joins TRBV28 and TRBJ1-2; no clear D gene. The ends were cut back, 8 bases at V and 2 bases at J, with 12 bases in the middle. CDR1 is MDHEN, CDR2 SYDVKM, per germline. The CDR3 is made up of 13 amino acids. The CDR3 loop is CASGQALNYGYTF. The CDR3 DNA reads as TGTGCCAGCGGTCAGGCCTTGAACTATGGCTACACCTTC.

The chain uses TRBV21-1 and TRBJ1-3; TRBD1 is the table's D call, not checked against the DNA. TRBV21-1 is recorded as a pseudogene. The CDR3 loop spans 16 amino acids. This chain's CDR3 is CASNPGPGGGGNTIYF. In nucleotides, the CDR3 is TGTGCCAGCAACCCAGGCCCAGGGGGTGGTGGAAACACCATATATTTT.

The chain is built from TRBV11-3 and TRBJ2-1; 7 nucleotides agree with TRBD1. From germline, CDR1 is SGHNT and CDR2 YENEEA. Trimming cost V 4 bases and J 6 bases; bases outside gene matches: 3. The CDR3 length is 13 residues. CDR3 nucleotides: TGTGCCAGCAGCTCCCCAGGGGGCAATGAGCAGTTCTTC. Translation gives CASSSPGGNEQFF.

On this clone itself: In the same sample, other DNA sequences code for this CDR3. The chain recombines TRBV28 with TRBJ1-2; D might be TRBD1 (5 bases). Germline V CDR1 and CDR2: MDHEN, SYDVKM. This CDR3 comprises 13 residues. The V end was cut by 6 bases, the J end by 5 bases, with 13 bases between. The CDR3 coding sequence is TGTGCCAGCAGCACCGGGACCGCTTATGGCTACACCTTC. This sequence encodes CASSTGTAYGYTF.

The chain combines TRBV20-1 with TRBJ1-5, with D uncertain. The ends were cut back, 3 bases at V and 6 bases at J, with 6 bases in the middle. This CDR3 spans 11 amino acids. Per the germline V gene, CDR1 is DFQATT and CDR2 is SNEGSKA (reference sequence). Here the CDR3 reads CSARFGQPQHF. CDR3 in DNA: TGCAGTGCTAGGTTTGGTCAGCCCCAGCATTTT.

The chain links TRBV5-1 to TRBJ2-6; the D is unclear. The V and J ends lost 4 bases and 4 bases respectively, with 15 bases between them. CDR1 is SGHRS, CDR2 YFSETQ, per germline. The length of the CDR3 is 16 residues. The CDR3 region is CASSQRAALGANVLTF. The CDR3 DNA reads as TGCGCCAGCAGCCAAAGGGCGGCTCTGGGGGCCAACGTCCTGACTTTC.

For this clone: Other DNA sequences in this sample translate to the same CDR3. The genes are TRBV9 and TRBJ2-1; 10 bases fit TRBD2. Germline V lookup: CDR1 SGDLS, CDR2 YYNGEE. The CDR3 consists of 16 residues. Germline trimming cut 4 bases from V and 3 bases from J; bases unmatched to any gene: 7. The CDR3 DNA follows: TGTGCCAGCAGCCCCCGTCTAGCGGGAGTCTACAATGAGCAGTTCTTC. It yields the protein CASSPRLAGVYNEQFF.